Shown below are 11 T cell receptor beta chains from a single sample sequenced in a study of blood T cell repertoires in COVID-19. Clones were read by immunoSEQ multiplex PCR, and TCRdb kept only the in-frame ones, dropping some. The profile covers 25,000 to 30,000 clones, with roughly 90% appearing a single time and 5.5% to 7.5% taken by the ten largest. The sequenced sample consisted of peripheral blood. The origin of the receptors is a human donor in a cohort sampled during active COVID-19.

V is TRBV6-2 or TRBV6-3 and J is TRBJ2-1; tentative D call: TRBD1 (5 bases). CDR3 length equals 14 residues. Trimming removed 2 bases from V and 6 bases from J, with 11 bases in between. CDR1 and CDR2 from the germline V gene are MNHEY and SVGEGT. CDR3 protein: CASSYTSTVNEQFF. The CDR3 coding sequence is TGTGCCAGCAGTTACACTTCGACAGTCAATGAGCAGTTCTTC.

The J gene is TRBJ2-3, the V gene TRBV9; D may be TRBD1 (5 bases). Germline V gives CDR1 SGDLS, CDR2 YYNGEE. The ends were cut back, 3 bases at V and 4 bases at J, with 9 bases in the middle. This CDR3 contains 13 residues. The CDR3 spells CASSAWGADTQYF. The CDR3 bases are TGTGCCAGCAGCGCCTGGGGCGCAGATACGCAGTATTTT.

Turning to this clone: One end of the junction varies from germline; a read error may be responsible. The rearrangement joins TRBV10-3 to TRBJ1-2; D is uncertain. Per germline, CDR1 ENHRY and CDR2 SYGVKD. The CDR3 runs 10 residues. CDR3 region: CAISETATIF. In DNA, the CDR3 is TGTGCCATCAGTGAGACAGCCACCATCTTC.

V and J are TRBV5-4 and TRBJ2-6, with D possibly being TRBD2 (6 bases). CDR1 SGHNT and CDR2 YYREEE come from the germline V gene (reference sequence). The CDR3 has 16 residues. As DNA, the CDR3 is TGTGCGCTGGGGGTGGGGAGGTCTTCTGGGGCCAACGTCCTGACTTTC. It specifies CALGVGRSSGANVLTF.

This chain links TRBV15 with TRBJ2-6; TRBD2 aligns across 9 bases. After removal of 3 bases from V and 3 bases from J, the junction contained 9 bases not matched to a gene. This CDR3 is 18 amino acids long. CDR1 and CDR2 from the germline V gene are LNHNV and YYDKDF (reference sequence). CDR3 loop: CATSRLGGGAYGANVLTF. CDR3 nucleotides: TGTGCCACCAGCAGGCTCGGCGGGGGGGCCTATGGGGCCAACGTCCTGACTTTC. The entire variable domain, with the rest obtained from reference TRBV15 and TRBJ2-6, is as follows: DAMVIQNPRYQVTQFGKPVTLSCSQTLNHNVMYWYQQKSSQAPKLLFHYYDKDFNNEADTPDNFQSRRPNTSFCFLDIRSPGLGDTAMYLCATSRLGGGAYGANVLTFGAGSRLTVL.

This chain joins TRBV28 and TRBJ2-1; 7 bases match TRBD2. Germline V gene data show CDR1 as MDHEN and CDR2 as SYDVKM. J was trimmed by 6 bases and V by 5 bases; bases with no gene match: 22. This CDR3 spans 19 amino acids. The CDR3 protein is CASSNMPPSGGGWGNEQFF. CDR3 sequence (DNA): TGTGCCAGCAGTAATATGCCCCCCTCGGGCGGGGGATGGGGCAATGAGCAGTTCTTC.

V gene TRBV9 combines with J gene TRBJ2-7, with D tentatively TRBD2 (7 bases). The CDR3 extends over 15 amino acids. CDR1 is SGDLS, CDR2 YYNGEE, per germline. Trimming cost V 0 bases and J 5 bases, with 15 bases left between them. The chain's CDR3 is CASSVAVGGHNEQYF. The CDR3 DNA reads as TGTGCCAGCAGCGTAGCGGTGGGGGGGCACAACGAGCAGTACTTC.

The chain carries TRBV11-2 and TRBJ1-2; D is unresolved. CDR3 length: 12 residues. The ends were cut back, 2 bases at V and 2 bases at J, with 3 bases in the middle. CDR1 and CDR2 (germline): SGHAT, FQNNGV. In DNA, the CDR3 is TGTGCCAGCAGCTTACAAAACTATGGCTACACCTTC. Amino acids: CASSLQNYGYTF.

A single count supports this clone. DNA for the CDR3: TGTGCCAGCGGTGCCGGGACAGGCCTTTACAATGAGCAGTTCTTC. Amino acids: CASGAGTGLYNEQFF. This chain joins TRBV7-8 and TRBJ2-1, with 8 bases that match TRBD1. The CDR3 totals 15 residues. J gave up 4 bases and V 8 bases, and 10 bases lay outside the gene matches. Germline CDR1 is SGHVS and CDR2 is FQNEAQ.

V and J are TRBV6-1 and TRBJ1-5, with D possibly being TRBD1 (5 bases). Trimming took off 3 bases at V and 0 bases at J, with 15 bases between the two ends. Per germline, CDR1 MNHNS and CDR2 SASEGT. There are 17 residues in the CDR3. DNA of the CDR3: TGTGCCAGCAGTGATAATGACAGATCAAATAGCAATCAGCCCCAGCATTTT. Residues: CASSDNDRSNSNQPQHF.

This chain connects TRBV6-4 to TRBJ2-5; maybe TRBD2 (6 bases). Per the germline V gene, CDR1 is MRHNA and CDR2 is SNTAGT. Deletions cut 6 bases from V and 9 bases from J, with 17 bases between. The CDR3 has 13 amino acids. This CDR3 is CASRYPTSGAQYF. The CDR3 coding sequence is TGTGCCAGCAGGTACCCCACCTCGGGGGCCCAGTACTTC.